The 9 T cell receptor beta chains below come from one sample, sequenced in a study of T cell responses to AZD1222 COVID-19 vaccine. Produced via immunoSEQ multiplex PCR; TCRdb's table is partial and in-frame only. The repertoire holds over 65,000 clones, with roughly 86% as singletons. The sample consisted of peripheral blood, taken 28 days after the second AZD1222 dose. These receptors originate from an adult who received the AZD1222 COVID-19 vaccine.

This chain uses TRBV28 with TRBJ1-1; the match to TRBD1 covers 9 bases. The CDR3 totals 17 residues. V gave up 5 bases and J gave up 1 base; unmatched junction bases: 11. The germline CDR1 and CDR2 sequences are MDHEN and SYDVKM. This CDR3 is CASSPQGQGISNTEAFF. The CDR3 coding sequence is TGTGCCAGCAGTCCCCAGGGACAGGGCATATCGAACACTGAAGCTTTCTTT.

The rearrangement links TRBV3-1 (or the pseudogene TRBV3-2) to TRBJ2-3; no clear D. The germline V gene encodes CDR1 LGHDT and CDR2 YNNKEL (reference sequence). The CDR3 consists of 14 residues. Trimming stripped 5 bases from V and 0 bases from J, with 9 bases between. The CDR3 sequence is CASSSTWSTDTQYF. The CDR3 region has the DNA TGTGCCAGCAGCTCTACCTGGAGCACAGATACGCAGTATTTT.

The J gene is TRBJ1-2, the V gene TRBV21-1; TRBD1, the table's D call, was not compared with the DNA. TRBV21-1 is listed as a pseudogene. The CDR3 sequence is 16 residues long. This chain's CDR3 is CASSKGVGGDSYGYTF. The CDR3 DNA reads TGTGCCAGCAGCAAAGGGGTAGGGGGAGATAGCTATGGCTACACCTTC.

The chain joins TRBV5-4 to TRBJ2-3; weak D call: TRBD1 (5 bases). The germline V gene encodes CDR1 SGHNT and CDR2 YYREEE (reference sequence). This CDR3 contains 15 residues. V lost 0 bases, J lost 4 bases, and 12 bases lay in between. CDR3 protein: CASSLAGALADTQYF. The CDR3 DNA reads as TGTGCCAGCAGCTTGGCTGGGGCCCTGGCAGATACGCAGTATTTT.

This clone was counted between two and nine times. V usage is TRBV30 and J usage is TRBJ1-2, with a tentative D call TRBD1 (6 bases). The CDR3 consists of 12 residues. CDR1 and CDR2 (germline): GTSNPN, SVGIG (reference sequence). Trimming removed 8 bases from V and 7 bases from J, with 17 bases in between. This chain's CDR3 is CAHRAGEGGYTF. The CDR3 region has the DNA TGTGCCCATCGCGCAGGGGAAGGTGGCTACACCTTC.

The chain has TRBV13 and TRBJ1-3; unclear D gene. This CDR3 spans 14 amino acids. V was cut by 1 base and J by 0 bases, with 4 bases left in between. CDR1 and CDR2 (germline): PRHDT, FYEKMQ (reference sequence). CDR3 protein: CASSLALSGNTIYF. The CDR3 nucleotides are TGTGCCAGCAGCTTAGCCCTCTCTGGAAACACCATATATTTT.

The rearrangement joins TRBV5-6 to TRBJ2-1; 7 positions match TRBD2. The CDR3 sequence is 12 residues long. Losses at the gene ends were 4 bases for V and 6 bases for J; bases not matched to a gene: 1. CDR1 and CDR2 (germline): SGHDT, YYEEEE. CDR3 coding DNA: TGTGCCAGCAGCCGGACTAGCAATGAGCAGTTCTTC. Protein: CASSRTSNEQFF.

The chain couples TRBV6-4 to TRBJ2-2; D remains ambiguous. Germline V gene data show CDR1 as MRHNA and CDR2 as SNTAGT. With 5 bases removed from V and 1 base from J, the gap between germline ends came to 8 bases. The CDR3 consists of 14 residues. CDR3 loop: CASSTTENTGELFF. DNA of the CDR3: TGTGCCAGCAGTACCACAGAGAACACCGGGGAGCTGTTTTTT.

This clone was observed a handful of times. J is TRBJ1-2 and V is TRBV4-2, with TRBD1 matching over 12 bases. There are 15 residues in the CDR3. Per germline, CDR1 LGHNA and CDR2 YNFKEQ. V dropped 4 bases and J dropped 4; count of bases not matched to a gene: 4. The CDR3 protein is CASSPGQGATYGYTF. In DNA, the CDR3 is TGTGCCAGCAGCCCGGGACAGGGGGCGACCTATGGCTACACCTTC.